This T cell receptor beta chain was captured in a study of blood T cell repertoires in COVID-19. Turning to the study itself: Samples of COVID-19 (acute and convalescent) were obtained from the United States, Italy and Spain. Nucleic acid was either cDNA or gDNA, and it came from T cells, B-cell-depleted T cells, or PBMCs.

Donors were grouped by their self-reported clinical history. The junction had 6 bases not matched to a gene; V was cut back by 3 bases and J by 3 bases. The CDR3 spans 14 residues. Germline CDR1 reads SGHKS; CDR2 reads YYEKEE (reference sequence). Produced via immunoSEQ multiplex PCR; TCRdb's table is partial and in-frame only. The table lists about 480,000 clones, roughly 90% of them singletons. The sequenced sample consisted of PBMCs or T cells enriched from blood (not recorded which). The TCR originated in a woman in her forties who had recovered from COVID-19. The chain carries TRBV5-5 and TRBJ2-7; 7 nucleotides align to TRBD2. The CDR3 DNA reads TGTGCCAGCAGCTCAGCCCGGACTAGCTACGAGCAGTACTTC. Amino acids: CASSSARTSYEQYF.